A selection of T cell receptor beta chains follows, all from one sample in a study of T cell repertoires in cytomegalovirus infection. No cognate antigen is known for these TCRs. MiXCR, run by TCRdb on the reads, gives a single entry per CDR3 protein. The sample includes about 110,000 distinct CDR3 sequences, around 28% of them seen just once. The specimen comprised CD8+ T cells from cultured PBMCs, sampled from culture after CMV antigen stimulation. The receptors stem from a human donor in good health (CMV status not recorded). Some clones in this sample may be carry-over from other donors' samples. The CDR3 runs from the conserved cysteine through the conserved F or W. A D gene is named only where the DNA matches it firmly. A row's size may be missing; if present it is once, few, many or a size class.

j_call	v_call	clone_size	cdr3_length	d_call	cdr3_nt	cdr3_aa
TRBJ1-1	TRBV27	.	14	.	TGTGCCAGCGGAATCGGACGGATGAACACTGAAGCTTTCTTT	CASGIGRMNTEAFF
TRBJ2-3	TRBV20-1	.	13	.	TGCAGTGCTAGAGCCATTTCCACAGATACGCAGTATTTT	CSARAISTDTQYF
TRBJ2-7	TRBV20-1	.	12	.	TGCAGTGCTCAGGACAGCGCCTACGAGCAGTACTTC	CSAQDSAYEQYF
TRBJ2-7	TRBV11-2	many	17	TRBD1	TGTGCCAGCAGCTTAGATCCCGGGACAGGGAGCTCCTACGAGCAGTACTTC	CASSLDPGTGSSYEQYF
TRBJ2-5	TRBV6-6	few	12	.	TGTGCCAGGGACAGGGAGGGAGAGACCCAGTACTTC	CARDREGETQYF
TRBJ2-1	TRBV7-9	.	15	.	TGTGCCAGCAGCGCCGGGACGCCCAATTACAATGAGCAGTTCTTC	CASSAGTPNYNEQFF
TRBJ2-1	TRBV7-3	.	13	.	TGTGCCAGCAGCTTAACTCCGGGCAAAGAGCAGTTCTTC	CASSLTPGKEQFF
TRBJ2-7	TRBV28	.	14	.	TGTGCCAGCAGTTTGACAGGCAACGCCTACGAGCAGTACTTC	CASSLTGNAYEQYF
TRBJ2-5	TRBV10-2	.	15	TRBD2	TGCGCCAGCAGTGAGGGCGGGGGGCGTCAAGAGACCCAGTACTTC	CASSEGGGRQETQYF
TRBJ1-5	TRBV7-7	.	14	TRBD1	TGTGCCAGCAGCTTAGACAGGGGGAATCAGCCCCAGCATTTT	CASSLDRGNQPQHF
TRBJ2-7	TRBV5-1	.	13	.	TGCGCCAGCAGCTTGGGGTATGGTAACGAGCAGTACTTC	CASSLGYGNEQYF
TRBJ2-5	TRBV9	few	15	TRBD2	TGTGCCAGCACCATGGGACTAGCGGGCCAAGAGACCCAGTACTTC	CASTMGLAGQETQYF
TRBJ2-1	TRBV7-2	many	15	TRBD2	TGTGCCAGCAGACGAACTAGCGGGGTTTACAATGAGCAGTTCTTC	CASRRTSGVYNEQFF
TRBJ2-5	TRBV7-6	.	16	.	TGTGCCAGCAGCTCGGGACTCTATATCGGGCAAGAGACCCAGTACTTC	CASSSGLYIGQETQYF
TRBJ1-1	TRBV12-3/TRBV12-4	.	12	.	TGTGCCAGCAGTCCCCCCGGGGATGAAGCTTTCTTT	CASSPPGDEAFF
TRBJ1-5	TRBV19	.	15	.	TGTGCCAGTAGTATGATGGGCGCGGACAATCAGCCCCAGCATTTT	CASSMMGADNQPQHF
TRBJ1-1	TRBV5-1	.	14	.	TGCGCCAGCAGCTGGGGGACACGGAACACTGAAGCTTTCTTT	CASSWGTRNTEAFF
TRBJ1-4	TRBV7-9	.	12	.	TGTGCCAGCAGCTTCGCTGATGAAAAACTGTTTTTT	CASSFADEKLFF
TRBJ2-1	TRBV7-8	many	18	TRBD2	TGTGCCAGCAGCTTAACCATAGGACTAGCGGGCCCTTGGAATGAGCAGTTCTTC	CASSLTIGLAGPWNEQFF
TRBJ2-5	TRBV5-6	.	15	TRBD2	TGTGCCAGCAGCGATTTGACTAGCGGGGGTGAGACCCAGTACTTC	CASSDLTSGGETQYF
TRBJ2-2	TRBV7-3	.	14	.	TGTGCCAGCAGCCCCCCAGTAGGCATCGGGGAGCTGTTTTTT	CASSPPVGIGELFF
TRBJ1-1	TRBV24-1	.	15	.	TGTGCCACCAGACCCCCGGGACACGAAAACACTGAAGCTTTCTTT	CATRPPGHENTEAFF
TRBJ1-4	TRBV19	once	16	TRBD1	TGTGCCAGTAGTCCACGGGCTGGACAGGGAAATGAAAAACTGTTTTTT	CASSPRAGQGNEKLFF
TRBJ2-1	TRBV7-8	many	14	.	TGTGCCAGCAGCTTAGGCGGTAGCGACGATGAGCAGTTCTTC	CASSLGGSDDEQFF
TRBJ1-2	TRBV27	.	15	TRBD1	TGTGCCAGCAGTTGGGACAGGGGAGCTAACTATGGCTACACCTTC	CASSWDRGANYGYTF
TRBJ1-3	TRBV20-1	few	15	TRBD1	TGCAGTGCGGTGCCGGGACAGGGCTCTGGAAACACCATATATTTT	CSAVPGQGSGNTIYF
TRBJ2-1	TRBV27	few	15	.	TGTGCCAGCAGTTTACTAGCAACGGACGGCGATGAGCAGTTCTTC	CASSLLATDGDEQFF
TRBJ1-1	TRBV5-1	.	13	.	TGCGCCAGCAGCCGGTTCGAGGAACAGGCTCCTTTCTTT	CASSRFEEQAPFF
TRBJ1-2	TRBV19	few	17	.	TGTGCCAGTAAGGGGATACAGGCTTCCCCAGATAACTATGGCTACACCTTC	CASKGIQASPDNYGYTF
TRBJ2-7	TRBV7-8	.	15	TRBD1	TGTGCCAGCAGCCTAGGGACAGGGGGCAGGTACGAGCAGTACTTC	CASSLGTGGRYEQYF
TRBJ2-7	TRBV6-1	many	16	TRBD1	TGTGCCAGCAGTTCACCGAGGACAGGGGTGACCTACGAGCAGTACTTC	CASSSPRTGVTYEQYF
TRBJ2-7	TRBV6-6	.	12	.	TGTGCCAGCAGTTACTCCATCTACGAGCAGTACTTC	CASSYSIYEQYF
TRBJ2-7	TRBV7-9	few	13	.	TGTGCCAGCACCGAAGCAAGTTCTTACGAGCAGTACTTC	CASTEASSYEQYF
TRBJ2-7	TRBV11-2	few	14	.	TGTGCCAGCAGCTTAAGAGGAATCTCCTACGAGCAGTACTTC	CASSLRGISYEQYF
TRBJ1-1	TRBV7-9	.	15	.	TGTGCCAGCAGCTTCTCTCCGGTGCCAAACACTGAAGCTTTCTTT	CASSFSPVPNTEAFF
TRBJ1-5	TRBV19	many	15	TRBD1	TGTGCCAGTAGTATAGAGGACAGGGGCGGTCAGCCCCAGCATTTT	CASSIEDRGGQPQHF
TRBJ2-7	TRBV7-2	.	16	TRBD2	TGTGCCAGCAGCTTCCGACTAGCGGGGGAGTCCTACGAGCAGTACTTC	CASSFRLAGESYEQYF
TRBJ2-6	TRBV11-2	once	18	TRBD1	TGTGCCAGCAGCCCCGGGACAGGGGGTGGGTCTCGGGCCAACGTCCTGACTTTC	CASSPGTGGGSRANVLTF
TRBJ2-1	TRBV28	.	16	.	TGTGCCAGCAGCGTGGGTGCCGGGGTTCTATACAATGAGCAGTTCTTC	CASSVGAGVLYNEQFF
TRBJ1-1	TRBV19	few	13	.	TGTGCCAGTAGTATCTCCGGGGATCCTGAAGCTTTCTTT	CASSISGDPEAFF
TRBJ1-6	TRBV27	.	15	TRBD1	TGTGCCAGCAGTTTAGGGACAGGAGGAAATTCACCCCTCCACTTT	CASSLGTGGNSPLHF
TRBJ2-3	TRBV11-2	few	15	TRBD2	TGTGCCAGCAGCTTAGTTAGCGGGGGGGCAGATACGCAGTATTTT	CASSLVSGGADTQYF